Below, 32 T cell receptor beta chains from the same sample are listed, as sequenced in a study of blood T cell repertoires in COVID-19. The data were produced by immunoSEQ multiplex PCR, yet TCRdb's version contains in-frame clones alone and is incomplete. The sample consists of 250,000 or so clones, around 93% of them appearing once. The sequenced sample consisted of PBMCs or T cells enriched from blood (not recorded which). The receptors derive from a man aged 40-55 years who had been exposed to COVID-19.

V gene TRBV5-1 combines with J gene TRBJ1-2; a possible D gene is TRBD1 (5 bases). Trimming cost V 4 bases and J 5 bases, with 9 bases left between them. The CDR3 extends over 12 amino acids. Germline V gene sequence: CDR1 SGHRS, CDR2 YFSETQ. The CDR3 loop is CASSIGEYGYTF. The DNA for the CDR3 is TGCGCCAGCAGCATAGGGGAATATGGCTACACCTTC.

CDR3 sequence (DNA): TGTGCCACCAGCAGAGATCGCGGGAACACCGGGGAGCTGTTTTTT. Translation: CATSRDRGNTGELFF. V gene TRBV15 combines with J gene TRBJ2-2; D is uncertain. Trimming left V 0 bases short and J 1 base short, with 6 bases between. The CDR3 is 15 residues long. The germline V gene encodes CDR1 LNHNV and CDR2 YYDKDF (reference sequence).

The chain couples TRBV5-6 to TRBJ1-6; D perhaps matches TRBD1 (6 bases). The CDR3 is made up of 18 amino acids. Germline V lookup: CDR1 SGHDT, CDR2 YYEEEE. Trimming removed 3 bases from V and 0 bases from J, with 16 bases in between. In DNA form, the CDR3 reads TGTGCCAGCAGCTCAGGATGGGGGCGGAGCTCCTATAATTCACCCCTCCACTTT. Translation gives CASSSGWGRSSYNSPLHF.

V is TRBV6-4 and J is TRBJ2-1; D possibly corresponds to TRBD2 (6 bases). CDR1 and CDR2 from the germline V gene are MRHNA and SNTAGT. The CDR3 is 18 residues long. V lost 0 bases to trimming and J lost 6 bases, with 21 bases between them. The CDR3 region is CASSDSIVPAAGGNEQFF. The DNA for the CDR3 is TGTGCCAGCAGTGACTCGATCGTCCCGGCGGCCGGGGGCAATGAGCAGTTCTTC.

The chain has TRBV14 and TRBJ2-1, with D uncertain. This CDR3 has 12 amino acids. The V end was cut by 1 base, the J end by 11 bases, with 9 bases between. From germline, CDR1 is SGHDN and CDR2 FVKESK. Here the CDR3 DNA reads TGTGCCAGCAGCCAAGTCGGTCCTAAGCAGTTCTTC. Its protein product is CASSQVGPKQFF. Full variable domain (remainder filled in from reference TRBV14 and TRBJ2-1): EAGVTQFPSHSVIEKGQTVTLRCDPISGHDNLYWYRRVMGKEIKFLLHFVKESKQDESGMPNNRFLAERTGGTYSTLKVQPAELEDSGVYFCASSQVGPKQFFGPGTRLTVL.

V and J are TRBV10-1 and TRBJ2-7, with D maybe TRBD2 (6 bases). Germline lookup yields CDR1 WNHNN and CDR2 SYGVQD (reference sequence). V dropped 2 bases and J dropped 2 bases, with 13 bases sitting between them. The CDR3 totals 15 residues. CDR3 sequence reads: CASSEGEDTPYEQYF. CDR3 bases: TGCGCCAGCAGTGAGGGGGAGGATACCCCCTACGAGCAGTACTTC.

This chain links TRBV19 with TRBJ1-3; no clear D. Per germline, CDR1 LNHDA and CDR2 SQIVND (reference sequence). The CDR3 is 15 residues long. The V end was cut by 4 bases, the J end by 0 bases, with 10 bases between. The CDR3 nucleotides read TGTGCCAGTAGTAGAGGAGGGCGCTCTGGAAACACCATATATTTT. Its translation: CASSRGGRSGNTIYF.

This clone came up once. The chain combines TRBV5-1 with TRBJ2-1; D not certain. Germline V gene lookup returns CDR1 SGHRS and CDR2 YFSETQ. The CDR3 is 13 amino acids. V was trimmed by 0 bases and J by 8 bases, leaving 9 bases between them. The DNA of the CDR3 is TGCGCCAGCAGCTTGGTTCGGGTCGATGAGCAGTTCTTC. Protein: CASSLVRVDEQFF.

V and J are TRBV5-1 and TRBJ1-2; D is possibly TRBD1 (6 bases). The germline CDR1 and CDR2 sequences are SGHRS and YFSETQ. This CDR3 spans 12 amino acids. Trimming removed 4 bases from V and 8 bases from J, with 12 bases in between. DNA of the CDR3: TGCGCCAGCAGCGAGGGGGATCGAGGCTACACCTTC. This encodes CASSEGDRGYTF.

This clone was picked up one time. DNA of the CDR3: TGCGCCAGCAGCGTCGGACAGGCATCTGGAAACACCATATATTTT. Residues: CASSVGQASGNTIYF. The chain links TRBV5-1 to TRBJ1-3; 7 bases are shared with TRBD1. The CDR3 covers 15 residues. After removal of 4 bases from V and 1 base from J, the junction contained 5 bases not matched to a gene. The germline V gene encodes CDR1 SGHRS and CDR2 YFSETQ.

The chain joins TRBV5-1 to TRBJ2-1; a weak D match, TRBD2 (6 bases). Deletions cut 3 bases from V and 0 bases from J, with 16 bases between. There are 17 residues in the CDR3. CDR1 SGHRS and CDR2 YFSETQ come from the germline V gene. The CDR3 DNA sequence: TGCGCCAGCAGCTCAGTCCTAGCGACCCACTCCTACAATGAGCAGTTCTTC. Its translation: CASSSVLATHSYNEQFF.

This chain links TRBV5-1 with TRBJ2-5; 7 bases are a match to TRBD2. CDR1 SGHRS and CDR2 YFSETQ come from the germline V gene. With V trimmed by 4 bases and J by 5 bases, 5 bases remained unmatched. The CDR3 length is 13 residues. CDR3 sequence reads: CASSEGRGETQYF. As DNA, the CDR3 is TGCGCCAGCAGCGAGGGGCGGGGGGAGACCCAGTACTTC.

The V and J genes are TRBV27 and TRBJ1-2, with a tentative D call TRBD1 (6 bases). Germline V lookup: CDR1 MNHEY, CDR2 SMNVEV (reference sequence). V was shortened by 3 bases and J by 2 bases, with 19 bases between the two germline ends. This CDR3 region has 17 residues. Here the CDR3 DNA reads TGTGCCAGCAGTTTCTCACAGGGATACGCACTCAACTATGGCTACACCTTC. Protein: CASSFSQGYALNYGYTF.

The rearrangement joins TRBV4-2 to TRBJ2-1; 13 nucleotides line up with TRBD2. CDR3 length equals 17 residues. V was pared by 1 base and J by 1 base, with 1 base of the junction left unmatched. The V gene's germline CDR1 is LGHNA and CDR2 YNFKEQ. In DNA, the CDR3 is TGTGCCAGCAGCCAAGGGACTAGCGGGAGTTCCTACAATGAGCAGTTCTTC. Encoded protein: CASSQGTSGSSYNEQFF.

The chain uses TRBV7-3 and TRBJ2-1; 7 bases match TRBD2. With V trimmed by 5 bases and J by 8 bases, 9 bases remained unmatched. Germline CDR1 SGHTA, CDR2 FQGTGA. This CDR3 is 14 amino acids long. CDR3 residues: CASSQGLVGDEQFF. CDR3 in DNA: TGTGCCAGCAGCCAAGGACTAGTTGGAGATGAGCAGTTCTTC.

The rearrangement joins TRBV7-9 to TRBJ2-1; 8 nucleotides match TRBD2. CDR3 length: 14 residues. The V gene end was trimmed by 8 bases and the J gene end by 7 bases; junction bases not matched to a gene: 10. The germline gives CDR1 SEHNR, CDR2 FQNEAQ (reference sequence). In DNA, the CDR3 is TGTGCCAGCGTGGTTCGGGAGGGCGGAAATGAGCAGTTCTTC. It encodes CASVVREGGNEQFF.

The rearrangement uses TRBV10-3 and TRBJ2-2; 12 bases fit TRBD2. The trim removed 5 bases at V and 5 bases at J, leaving 3 bases unmatched. This CDR3 has 15 amino acids. Germline CDR1 reads ENHRY; CDR2 reads SYGVKD. In nucleotides, the CDR3 is TGTGCCATCAGTCCAGGGACTAGCGGGACCGGGGAGCTGTTTTTT. Residues: CAISPGTSGTGELFF.

The V and J genes are TRBV5-4 and TRBJ1-6; D is undetermined. V was pared by 1 base and J by 10 bases, with 15 bases between. Germline V gene data show CDR1 as SGHNT and CDR2 as YYREEE (reference sequence). CDR3 length equals 15 residues. The CDR3 DNA follows: TGTGCCAGCAGCTTGTACGTGGGAGGAGGATCACCCCTCCACTTT. Translating gives CASSLYVGGGSPLHF. Combining the CDR3 with reference TRBV5-4 and TRBJ1-6 gives the whole variable domain ETGVTQSPTHLIKTRGQQVTLRCSSQSGHNTVSWYQQALGQGPQFIFQYYREEENGRGNFPPRFSGLQFPNYSSELNVNALELDDSALYLCASSLYVGGGSPLHFGNGTRLTVT.

The J gene is TRBJ2-7, the V gene TRBV25-1, with 10 bases fitting TRBD2. CDR3 length equals 13 residues. Germline assignment: CDR1 MGHDK and CDR2 SYGVNS. Trimming at V came to 7 bases and at J to 4 bases, leaving 4 bases not matched to a gene. CDR3 in amino acids: CASTLTSGYEQYF. The CDR3 bases are TGTGCCAGCACCCTGACTAGCGGGTACGAGCAGTACTTC.

This chain uses TRBV2 with TRBJ2-7; D is uncertain. Trimming removed 3 bases from V and 12 bases from J, with 12 bases in between. CDR1 SNHLY and CDR2 FYNNEI come from the germline V gene. The CDR3 covers 11 residues. The CDR3 here is CASSERVKPYF. In nucleotides, the CDR3 is TGTGCCAGCAGTGAGAGAGTTAAGCCGTACTTC. Together with reference TRBV2 and TRBJ2-7, the CDR3 gives the full variable domain: EPEVTQTPSHQVTQMGQEVILRCVPISNHLYFYWYRQILGQKVEFLVSFYNNEISEKSEIFDDQFSVERPDGSNFTLKIRSTKLEDSAMYFCASSERVKPYFGPGTRLTVT.

The chain joins TRBV4-2 to TRBJ1-2, with D possibly matching TRBD1 (5 bases). This CDR3 contains 16 residues. Trimming took 1 base from V and 4 from J, leaving 16 bases between them. In germline, CDR1 is LGHNA, CDR2 YNFKEQ. The CDR3 DNA is TGTGCCAGCAGCCAAGGGGTCGGCGGGGCACTCTATGGCTACACCTTC. This gives the protein CASSQGVGGALYGYTF.

This clone was detected once. V and J are TRBV7-3 and TRBJ1-1; unclear D gene. The CDR3 contains 18 residues. V was pared by 7 bases and J by 1 base, with 25 bases between. Germline V gives CDR1 SGHTA, CDR2 FQGTGA. The CDR3 DNA reads as TGTGCCAGCACTACCGGGTTGTTAGTGGGTAGCGAGAACACTGAAGCTTTCTTT. This sequence encodes CASTTGLLVGSENTEAFF.

This clone appeared once. The genes are TRBV7-3 and TRBJ2-6, with unresolved D. Germline CDR1 is SGHTA and CDR2 is FQGTGA. The length of the CDR3 is 18 residues. Deletions cut 10 bases from V and 2 bases from J, with 24 bases between. The CDR3 spells CATSPNYDGGPGANVLTF. DNA for the CDR3: TGTGCCACCTCACCCAATTACGACGGCGGCCCTGGGGCCAACGTCCTGACTTTC.

This clone showed up just once. The chain employs TRBV6-5 and TRBJ1-3, with D uncertain. The CDR3 covers 15 residues. V lost 7 bases and J lost 0, with 13 bases in between. Germline values: CDR1 MNHEY, CDR2 SVGAGI. The CDR3 region is CASTLEGSSGNTIYF. The CDR3 coding sequence is TGTGCCAGCACTCTGGAGGGAAGCTCTGGAAACACCATATATTTT.

This chain joins TRBV2 and TRBJ2-1; 7 positions agree with TRBD2. The V gene end was trimmed by 6 bases and the J gene end by 2 bases; junction bases not matched to a gene: 10. In germline, CDR1 is SNHLY, CDR2 FYNNEI. This CDR3 has 16 amino acids. The CDR3 sequence: CASRSRSGTTYNEQFF. The CDR3 DNA follows: TGTGCCAGCAGATCGAGAAGCGGGACCACCTACAATGAGCAGTTCTTC.

The chain uses TRBV18 and TRBJ2-2; D perhaps matches TRBD1 (6 bases). Trimming shortened V by 8 bases and J by 6 bases, and 13 bases separated the two germline ends. Germline V CDR1 and CDR2: KGHSH, LQKENI. The CDR3 is made up of 13 amino acids. The DNA of the CDR3 is TGTGCCAGCAAACGGGACAAGTCCGGGGAGCTGTTTTTT. The encoded protein is CASKRDKSGELFF.

The CDR3 region has the DNA TGTGCCAGCAGCTTAGGGCCTGAAGCTTTCTTT. It translates to CASSLGPEAFF. V gene TRBV11-2 combines with J gene TRBJ1-1; D ambiguous. The CDR3 spans 11 residues. V gave up 1 base and J gave up 6 bases, with 3 bases separating them. The V gene's germline CDR1 is SGHAT and CDR2 FQNNGV.

The chain has TRBV14 and TRBJ2-3; 14 nucleotides align to TRBD2. This CDR3 comprises 19 residues. Germline V gives CDR1 SGHDN, CDR2 FVKESK. V lost 1 base to trimming and J lost 5 bases; unmatched junction nucleotides: 11. CDR3 nucleotide sequence: TGTGCCAGCAGCCAAGGACCGGGCTGGACTAGCGGGAGGAGAGATACGCAGTATTTT. Encoded protein: CASSQGPGWTSGRRDTQYF. The whole variable domain, filled in from reference TRBV14 and TRBJ2-3, reads EAGVTQFPSHSVIEKGQTVTLRCDPISGHDNLYWYRRVMGKEIKFLLHFVKESKQDESGMPNNRFLAERTGGTYSTLKVQPAELEDSGVYFCASSQGPGWTSGRRDTQYFGPGTRLTVL.

J is TRBJ2-1 and V is TRBV15, with D unclear. Germline V gives CDR1 LNHNV, CDR2 YYDKDF (reference sequence). V lost 0 bases to trimming and J lost 6 bases, with 9 bases between them. CDR3 length equals 14 residues. The CDR3 DNA reads TGTGCCACCAGCAGAGAAACAGTAGGCAATGAGCAGTTCTTC. This gives the protein CATSRETVGNEQFF.

The chain recombines TRBV11-3 with TRBJ1-2; TRBD1 matches at 12 bases. CDR3 size: 15 residues. Per the germline V gene, CDR1 is SGHNT and CDR2 is YENEEA. Losses at the gene ends were 3 bases for V and 4 bases for J; bases not matched to a gene: 3. Here the CDR3 reads CASSFPGQGAYGYTF. The CDR3 nucleotides are TGTGCCAGCAGCTTCCCGGGACAGGGGGCCTATGGCTACACCTTC.

This chain uses TRBV7-2 with TRBJ2-1; 10 nucleotides match TRBD1. The CDR3 runs 17 residues. V lost 5 bases, J lost 1 base, and 8 bases stayed unmatched. CDR1 and CDR2 (germline): SGHTA, FQGNSA. CDR3 region: CASSGGQGSWSYNEQFF. For the CDR3, the DNA is TGTGCCAGCAGCGGGGGACAGGGGTCGTGGTCCTACAATGAGCAGTTCTTC.

The chain joins TRBV5-5 to TRBJ1-2, with a weak D call TRBD1 (5 bases). Trimming shortened V by 6 bases and J by 5 bases, and 26 bases separated the two germline ends. In germline, CDR1 is SGHKS, CDR2 YYEKEE (reference sequence). This CDR3 comprises 17 residues. This chain's CDR3 is CASIDVAAGPLKYGYTF. The CDR3 nucleotides read TGTGCCAGCATTGATGTCGCGGCAGGGCCTCTAAAGTATGGCTACACCTTC.